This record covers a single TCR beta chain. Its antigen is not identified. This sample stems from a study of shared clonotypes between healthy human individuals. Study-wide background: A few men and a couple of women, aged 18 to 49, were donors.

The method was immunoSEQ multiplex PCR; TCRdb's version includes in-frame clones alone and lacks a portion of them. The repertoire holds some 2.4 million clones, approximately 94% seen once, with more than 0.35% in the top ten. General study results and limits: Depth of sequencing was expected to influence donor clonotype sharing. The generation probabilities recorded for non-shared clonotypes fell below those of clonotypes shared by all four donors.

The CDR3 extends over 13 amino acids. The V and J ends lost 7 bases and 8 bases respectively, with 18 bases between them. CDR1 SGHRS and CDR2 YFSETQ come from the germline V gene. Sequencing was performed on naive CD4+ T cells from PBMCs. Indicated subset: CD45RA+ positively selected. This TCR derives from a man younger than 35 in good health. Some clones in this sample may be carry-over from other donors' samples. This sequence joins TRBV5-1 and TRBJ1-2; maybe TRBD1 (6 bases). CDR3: CASSGTGGGGYTF. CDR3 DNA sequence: TGCGCCAGCTCCGGAACTGGGGGCGGAGGCTACACCTTC.